This T cell receptor (beta chain) was profiled in a study of beta chain features in type 1 diabetes. As every portion of the isolated RNA was reverse transcribed, the sequencing read expressed TCRB transcripts. Here immunoSEQ multiplex PCR was the method, and the copy in TCRdb shows in-frame clones only, minus some. Of approximately 200,000 clones listed, 9.6% are singletons. The receptor's source is a woman under 30 in good health. The sequencing input was naive CD4+ T cells from blood.

The CDR3 DNA reads TGCGCCAGCAGCTCGGGGGGGCAAAACACCATATATTTT. Protein product: CASSSGGQNTIYF. The chain couples TRBV5-1 to TRBJ1-3; D possibly corresponds to TRBD1 (6 bases). Trimming cost V 3 bases and J 6 bases, with 10 bases left between them. This CDR3 contains 13 residues. Germline-derived CDR1 and CDR2 are SGHRS and YFSETQ.